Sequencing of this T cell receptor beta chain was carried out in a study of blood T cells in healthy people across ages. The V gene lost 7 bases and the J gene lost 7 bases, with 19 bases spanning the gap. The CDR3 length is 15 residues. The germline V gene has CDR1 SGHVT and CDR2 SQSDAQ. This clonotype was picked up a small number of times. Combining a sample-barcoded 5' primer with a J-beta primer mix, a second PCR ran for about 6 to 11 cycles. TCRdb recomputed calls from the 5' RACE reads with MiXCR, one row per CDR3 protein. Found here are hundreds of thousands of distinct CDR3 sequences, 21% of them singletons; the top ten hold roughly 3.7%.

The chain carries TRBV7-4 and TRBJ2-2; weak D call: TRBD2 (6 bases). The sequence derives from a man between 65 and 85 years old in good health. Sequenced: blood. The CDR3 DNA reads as TGTGCCAGCACCAAGGTGGACTACCTCCACGGGGAGCTGTTTTTT. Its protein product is CASTKVDYLHGELFF.